This T cell receptor beta chain was captured in a study of shared clonotypes between healthy human individuals. The protocol was immunoSEQ multiplex PCR, while the TCRdb copy is restricted to in-frame clones and leaves out a portion. This table holds about 2.3 million clones, more than 85% found once. Of note for this clone: Other nucleotide sequences from this sample produce the same CDR3.

Germline V gene sequence: CDR1 SGHDT, CDR2 YYEEEE. The CDR3 is 12 amino acids. V dropped 0 bases and J dropped 10 bases, with 8 bases sitting between them. This receptor was identified in a man aged 18-30 years in good health. Some clones in this sample may be carry-over from other donors' samples. Sample: naive CD4+ T cells from PBMCs. Subset meaning: CD45RA+ positively selected. V and J are TRBV5-6 and TRBJ2-1; a possible D gene is TRBD2 (5 bases). The CDR3 DNA follows: TGTGCCAGCAGCTTGGTAAGCGGAGAGCAGTTCTTC. Its translation is CASSLVSGEQFF. The full variable domain, rest sourced from reference TRBV5-6 and TRBJ2-1, is DAGVTQSPTHLIKTRGQQVTLRCSPKSGHDTVSWYQQALGQGPQFIFQYYEEEERQRGNFPDRFSGHQFPNYSSELNVNALLLGDSALYLCASSLVSGEQFFGPGTRLTVL.